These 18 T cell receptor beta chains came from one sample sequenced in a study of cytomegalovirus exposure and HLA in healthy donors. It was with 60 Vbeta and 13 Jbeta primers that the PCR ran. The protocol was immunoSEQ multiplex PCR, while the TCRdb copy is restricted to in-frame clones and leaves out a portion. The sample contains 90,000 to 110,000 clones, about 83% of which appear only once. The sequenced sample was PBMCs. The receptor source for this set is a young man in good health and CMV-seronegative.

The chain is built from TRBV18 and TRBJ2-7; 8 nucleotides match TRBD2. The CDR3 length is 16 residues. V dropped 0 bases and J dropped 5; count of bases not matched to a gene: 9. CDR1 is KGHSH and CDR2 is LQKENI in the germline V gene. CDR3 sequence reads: CASSPPGTAGGNEQYF. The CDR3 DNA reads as TGTGCCAGCTCACCACCGGGGACTGCGGGAGGCAACGAGCAGTACTTC.

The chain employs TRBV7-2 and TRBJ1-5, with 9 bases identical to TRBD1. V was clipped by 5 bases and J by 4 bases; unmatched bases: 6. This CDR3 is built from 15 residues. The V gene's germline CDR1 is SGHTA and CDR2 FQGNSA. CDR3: CASSPDGTGNQPQHF. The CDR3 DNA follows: TGTGCCAGCAGCCCGGACGGGACAGGGAATCAGCCCCAGCATTTT.

The CDR3 DNA reads as TGTGCCTGGAATATAGCGGGAGGCAGAGTGGACGAGCAGTACTTC. Its translation is CAWNIAGGRVDEQYF. The V and J genes are TRBV30 and TRBJ2-7, with 10 bases lining up with TRBD2. Germline CDR1 GTSNPN, CDR2 SVGIG (reference sequence). V was pared by 4 bases and J by 5 bases, with 11 bases of the junction left unmatched. This CDR3 is built from 15 residues.

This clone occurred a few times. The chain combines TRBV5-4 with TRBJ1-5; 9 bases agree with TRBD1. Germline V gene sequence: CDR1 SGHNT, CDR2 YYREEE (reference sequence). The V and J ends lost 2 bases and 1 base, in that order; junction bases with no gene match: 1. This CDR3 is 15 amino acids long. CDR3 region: CASSLGQGSNQPQHF. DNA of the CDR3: TGTGCCAGCAGCTTAGGACAGGGGAGCAATCAGCCCCAGCATTTT.

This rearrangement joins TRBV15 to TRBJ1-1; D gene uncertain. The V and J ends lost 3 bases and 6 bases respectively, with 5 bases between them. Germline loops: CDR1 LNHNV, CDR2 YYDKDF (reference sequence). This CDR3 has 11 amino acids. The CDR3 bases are TGTGCCACCAGCAGTCAGGCTGAAGCTTTCTTT. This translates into CATSSQAEAFF.

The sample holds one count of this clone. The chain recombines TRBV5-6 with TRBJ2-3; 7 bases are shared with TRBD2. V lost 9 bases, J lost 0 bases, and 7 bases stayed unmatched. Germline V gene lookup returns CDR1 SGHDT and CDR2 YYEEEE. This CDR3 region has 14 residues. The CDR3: CANGRGLSTDTQYF. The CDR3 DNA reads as TGTGCCAACGGGCGGGGACTAAGCACAGATACGCAGTATTTT. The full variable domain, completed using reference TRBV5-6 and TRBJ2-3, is DAGVTQSPTHLIKTRGQQVTLRCSPKSGHDTVSWYQQALGQGPQFIFQYYEEEERQRGNFPDRFSGHQFPNYSSELNVNALLLGDSALYLCANGRGLSTDTQYFGPGTRLTVL.

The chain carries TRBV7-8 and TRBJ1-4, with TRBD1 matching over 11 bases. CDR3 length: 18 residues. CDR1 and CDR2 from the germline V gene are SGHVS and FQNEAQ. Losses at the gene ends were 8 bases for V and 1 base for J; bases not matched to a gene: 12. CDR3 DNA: TGTGCCAGCTTACCGGACAGGGGGCGACTTAGAACTAATGAAAAACTGTTTTTT. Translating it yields CASLPDRGRLRTNEKLFF.

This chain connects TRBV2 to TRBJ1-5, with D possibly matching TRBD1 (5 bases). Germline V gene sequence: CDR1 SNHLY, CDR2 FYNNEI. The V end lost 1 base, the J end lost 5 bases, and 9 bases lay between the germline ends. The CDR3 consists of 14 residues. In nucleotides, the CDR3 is TGTGCCAGCAGTGAAGGACAGACCTATCAGCCCCAGCATTTT. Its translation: CASSEGQTYQPQHF.

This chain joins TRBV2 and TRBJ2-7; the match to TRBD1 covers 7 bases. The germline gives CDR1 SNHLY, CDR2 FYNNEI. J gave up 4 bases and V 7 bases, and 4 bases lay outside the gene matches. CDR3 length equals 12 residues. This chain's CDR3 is CASKWDSYEQYF. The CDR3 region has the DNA TGTGCCAGCAAGTGGGACAGTTACGAGCAGTACTTC.

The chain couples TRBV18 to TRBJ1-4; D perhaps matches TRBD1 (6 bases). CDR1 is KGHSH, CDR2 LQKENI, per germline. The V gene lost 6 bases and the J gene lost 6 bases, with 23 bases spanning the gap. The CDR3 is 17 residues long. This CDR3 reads CASSRGQPIELDEKLFF. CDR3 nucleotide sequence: TGTGCCAGCTCTCGTGGACAGCCGATCGAATTAGATGAAAAACTGTTTTTT.

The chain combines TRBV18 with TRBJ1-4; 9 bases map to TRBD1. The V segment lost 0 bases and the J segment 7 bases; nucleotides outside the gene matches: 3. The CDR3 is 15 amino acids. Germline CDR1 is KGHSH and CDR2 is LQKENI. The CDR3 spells CASSPPGTGSEKLFF. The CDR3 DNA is TGTGCCAGCTCACCACCTGGGACAGGGAGTGAAAAACTGTTTTTT.

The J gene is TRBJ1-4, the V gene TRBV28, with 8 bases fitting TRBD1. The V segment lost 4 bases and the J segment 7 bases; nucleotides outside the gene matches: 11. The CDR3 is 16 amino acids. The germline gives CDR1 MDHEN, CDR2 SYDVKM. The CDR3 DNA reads TGTGCCAGCAGTTCCCCGGACAGGGCGAATGGTGAAAAACTGTTTTTT. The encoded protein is CASSSPDRANGEKLFF.

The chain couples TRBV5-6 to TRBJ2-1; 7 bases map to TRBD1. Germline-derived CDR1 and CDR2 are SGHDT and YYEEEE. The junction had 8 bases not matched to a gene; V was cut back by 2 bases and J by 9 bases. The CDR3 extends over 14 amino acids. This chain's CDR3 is CASSFSGTEGEQFF. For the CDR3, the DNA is TGTGCCAGCAGCTTTTCCGGGACAGAGGGTGAGCAGTTCTTC.

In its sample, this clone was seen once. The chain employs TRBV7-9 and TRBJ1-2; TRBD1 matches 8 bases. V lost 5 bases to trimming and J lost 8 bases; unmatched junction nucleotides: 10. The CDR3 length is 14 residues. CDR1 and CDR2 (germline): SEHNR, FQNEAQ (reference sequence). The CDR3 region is CASSLQDRGGGYTF. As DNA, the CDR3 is TGTGCCAGCAGCCTACAAGACAGGGGTGGGGGCTACACCTTC. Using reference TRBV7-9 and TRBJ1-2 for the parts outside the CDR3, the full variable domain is DTGVSQNPRHKITKRGQNVTFRCDPISEHNRLYWYRQTLGQGPEFLTYFQNEAQLEKSRLLSDRFSAERPKGSFSTLEIQRTEQGDSAMYLCASSLQDRGGGYTFGSGTRLTVV.

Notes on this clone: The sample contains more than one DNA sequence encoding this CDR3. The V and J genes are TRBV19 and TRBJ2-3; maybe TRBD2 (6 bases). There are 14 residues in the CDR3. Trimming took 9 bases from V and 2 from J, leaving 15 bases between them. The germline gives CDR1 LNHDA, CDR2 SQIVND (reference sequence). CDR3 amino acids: CASHKRAATDTQYF. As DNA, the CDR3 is TGTGCCAGCCACAAGCGGGCGGCCACAGATACGCAGTATTTT.

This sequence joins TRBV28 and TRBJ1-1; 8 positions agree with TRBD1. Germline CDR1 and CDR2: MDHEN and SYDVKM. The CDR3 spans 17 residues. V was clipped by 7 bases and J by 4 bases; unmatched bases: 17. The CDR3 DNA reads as TGTGCCAGCACCCCTAGTCAGGGGGCGACGTTTGGCACTGAAGCTTTCTTT. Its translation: CASTPSQGATFGTEAFF.

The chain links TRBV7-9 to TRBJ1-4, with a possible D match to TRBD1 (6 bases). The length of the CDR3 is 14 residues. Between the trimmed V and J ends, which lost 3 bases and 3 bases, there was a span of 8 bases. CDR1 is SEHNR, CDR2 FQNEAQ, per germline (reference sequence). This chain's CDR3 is CASSFGQPNEKLFF. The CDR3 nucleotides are TGTGCCAGCAGCTTTGGACAGCCTAATGAAAAACTGTTTTTT.

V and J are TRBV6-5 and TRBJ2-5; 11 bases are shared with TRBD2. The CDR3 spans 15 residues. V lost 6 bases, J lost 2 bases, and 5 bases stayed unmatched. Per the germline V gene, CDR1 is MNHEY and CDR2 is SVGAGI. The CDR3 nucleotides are TGTGCCAGCAGGATACTAGCGGGAGCTCAAGAGACCCAGTACTTC. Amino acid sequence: CASRILAGAQETQYF.